These T cell receptor beta chains were read from a single sample in a study of cytomegalovirus exposure and HLA in healthy donors. The method was immunoSEQ multiplex PCR; TCRdb's version includes in-frame clones alone and lacks a portion of them. The table lists approximately 210,000 clones, 85% to 90% of them singletons. The sequencing sample was made of PBMCs. These receptors were taken from a young woman in good health and CMV-seronegative. Each CDR3 is given with its conserved first and last residue. D genes are given only for firm matches. Clone size, where shown, is once, few, many, or a class for clones that have expanded.

cdr3_nt cdr3_aa j_call d_call v_call clone_size
TGTGCCACCAGCAGTGGTTTGGGCCAAATAAGCACAGATACGCAGTATTTT CATSSGLGQISTDTQYF TRBJ2-3 . TRBV15 .
TGTGCCAGCAGTCTTGCCGGGGTTGTCTATAATTCACCCCTCCACTTT CASSLAGVVYNSPLHF TRBJ1-6 . TRBV27 .
TGTGCTAGCGGACAGGGATTGGAGCCCCAGCATTTT CASGQGLEPQHF TRBJ1-5 TRBD1 TRBV19 .
TGTGCCAGCCATACCCCGCAGGGGGGCAATGGCTACACCTTC CASHTPQGGNGYTF TRBJ1-2 TRBD1 TRBV28 .
TGTGCCAGCAGTGTGTTAAGCAGGGGGCTTTACTACGAGCAGTACTTC CASSVLSRGLYYEQYF TRBJ2-7 TRBD1 TRBV6-1 .
TGTGCCAGCAGCGTAGAAGGGCAGGGTAGCACAGATACGCAGTATTTT CASSVEGQGSTDTQYF TRBJ2-3 . TRBV9 .
TGTGCCAGCAGCTTGGCCGGGGCTAGCGGGATATACAATGAGCAGTTCTTC CASSLAGASGIYNEQFF TRBJ2-1 TRBD2 TRBV5-8 once
TGTGCCATCAGTGCGACTAGCGGGCGTCTCTACGAGCAGTACTTC CAISATSGRLYEQYF TRBJ2-7 TRBD2 TRBV10-3 .
TGTGCCAGCAGCTTAGTTACAGGGATGAACACTGAAGCTTTCTTT CASSLVTGMNTEAFF TRBJ1-1 . TRBV11-2 .
TGTGCCAGTAGTCGCCAGGGTGACAATCAGCCCCAGCATTTT CASSRQGDNQPQHF TRBJ1-5 . TRBV19 .
TGTGCCAGCTCTTGGCACAACACCGGGGAGCTGTTTTTT CASSWHNTGELFF TRBJ2-2 . TRBV7-2 .
TGTGCCAGCAGCATTAGCGGGACCCCTTACAATGAGCAGTTCTTC CASSISGTPYNEQFF TRBJ2-1 TRBD2 TRBV7-6 .
TGCAGTGCTATATCAGATACGCAGTATTTT CSAISDTQYF TRBJ2-3 . TRBV20-1 .
TGTGCCTGGGCCCCGACTAGCGGGACTACTCGCGAGCAGTACTTC CAWAPTSGTTREQYF TRBJ2-7 TRBD2 TRBV30 few
TGTGCCAGCATAACAGTGAACACTGAAGCTTTCTTT CASITVNTEAFF TRBJ1-1 . TRBV7-9 many
TGCGCCAGCTCGGCGGGGGCGAACGAGCAGTACTTC CASSAGANEQYF TRBJ2-7 . TRBV10-1 .
TGCGCCAGCAGCCAAGACTGGGCAACACCCTACGAGCAGTACTTC CASSQDWATPYEQYF TRBJ2-7 . TRBV4-1 .
TGCGCCAGCAGCCAACTTCCCTCCGGGACTAGCGGTCACAATGAGCAGTTCTTC CASSQLPSGTSGHNEQFF TRBJ2-1 TRBD2 TRBV4-3 .
TGTGCCAGCAGCTTAGATCATGGGGCTCTGGACGAGCAGTACTTC CASSLDHGALDEQYF TRBJ2-7 . TRBV7-6 .
TGTGCCAGTACCCCGCTGGGGACTAGAGGCTACACCTTC CASTPLGTRGYTF TRBJ1-2 . TRBV19 once
TGTGCCAGCAGTGAGTGGAGGAAGAGTTCAGATACGCAGTATTTT CASSEWRKSSDTQYF TRBJ2-3 . TRBV2 .
TGTGCCAGCAGCTTAGAGGATTCACCCCTCCACTTT CASSLEDSPLHF TRBJ1-6 . TRBV5-4 .
TGTGCCAGCAGTGGCCGGGACAGGGCGAACACTGAAGCTTTCTTT CASSGRDRANTEAFF TRBJ1-1 TRBD1 TRBV6-5 .
TGTGCCAGCTCACCGACTAGCGGGAACACAGATACGCAGTATTTT CASSPTSGNTDTQYF TRBJ2-3 TRBD2 TRBV18 .
TGCGCCAGCAGCCAAGAAGGTCGAGGAGGGACTGAAGCTTTCTTT CASSQEGRGGTEAFF TRBJ1-1 . TRBV4-3 few
TGCAGCGTGCGGGGGGCCTGGGGCTACACCTTC CSVRGAWGYTF TRBJ1-2 . TRBV29-1 .
TGTGCCAGCAGCGTAGGCGGGACTAGCGGGAGCGCGGAGCAGTACTTC CASSVGGTSGSAEQYF TRBJ2-7 TRBD2 TRBV9 .
TGTGCCATCAGTGAGGGTATTCTACAGTTCTTC CAISEGILQFF TRBJ2-1 . TRBV10-3 .
TGTGCCTGGAGTGTAACGGCTAGCGGCAGCGGGGCCCAGTACTTC CAWSVTASGSGAQYF TRBJ2-5 TRBD2 TRBV30 .
TGTGCCTGGAGCCTGACAGGGCCTGAGCCCCTCCACTTT CAWSLTGPEPLHF TRBJ1-6 TRBD1 TRBV30 .
TGTGCCAGCAGGGAGGGAAACACTGAAGCTTTCTTT CASREGNTEAFF TRBJ1-1 . TRBV28 .
TGTGCCAGCAGCCCCAGCCGACTGGAGCAGTTCTTC CASSPSRLEQFF TRBJ2-1 . TRBV7-2 .
TGTGCCAGCAGCTTGTTCGGCAATCAGCCCCAGCATTTT CASSLFGNQPQHF TRBJ1-5 . TRBV5-5 .
TGTGCTAGTGGCGACAGGGGGCGAGGCAATCAGCCCCAGCATTTT CASGDRGRGNQPQHF TRBJ1-5 TRBD1 TRBV12-5 once
TGTGCCAGCAGCTTTATAGCTAGCGGGAGTACCGCAGATACGCAGTATTTT CASSFIASGSTADTQYF TRBJ2-3 TRBD2 TRBV7-2 .
TGTGCCAGTAGTATTTCTGTGGTCGGGGGTAAAGAAGCTTTCTTT CASSISVVGGKEAFF TRBJ1-1 . TRBV19 .
TGTGCCATCAGTGGGCAGGGCTTAAGTACTGAAGCTTTCTTT CAISGQGLSTEAFF TRBJ1-1 . TRBV10-3 few
TGTGCCAGCAGTGGGACAGGGGGCGTAGAAAAACTGTTTTTT CASSGTGGVEKLFF TRBJ1-4 TRBD1 TRBV28 .
TGTGCCAGCAGCCCGATCTTGACAGGGGGCAATGAAAAACTGTTTTTT CASSPILTGGNEKLFF TRBJ1-4 TRBD1 TRBV7-9 .
TGTGCCAGCAGCGTAGATCGAGGGTTCACAGATACGCAGTATTTT CASSVDRGFTDTQYF TRBJ2-3 . TRBV9 once
TGCGCCAGCAGCCAAGATCAAACTAACTATGGCTACACCTTC CASSQDQTNYGYTF TRBJ1-2 . TRBV4-3 .
TGTGCCAGCAGTTTCCCGGGACAAGGAACAGATACGCAGTATTTT CASSFPGQGTDTQYF TRBJ2-3 . TRBV6-6 .